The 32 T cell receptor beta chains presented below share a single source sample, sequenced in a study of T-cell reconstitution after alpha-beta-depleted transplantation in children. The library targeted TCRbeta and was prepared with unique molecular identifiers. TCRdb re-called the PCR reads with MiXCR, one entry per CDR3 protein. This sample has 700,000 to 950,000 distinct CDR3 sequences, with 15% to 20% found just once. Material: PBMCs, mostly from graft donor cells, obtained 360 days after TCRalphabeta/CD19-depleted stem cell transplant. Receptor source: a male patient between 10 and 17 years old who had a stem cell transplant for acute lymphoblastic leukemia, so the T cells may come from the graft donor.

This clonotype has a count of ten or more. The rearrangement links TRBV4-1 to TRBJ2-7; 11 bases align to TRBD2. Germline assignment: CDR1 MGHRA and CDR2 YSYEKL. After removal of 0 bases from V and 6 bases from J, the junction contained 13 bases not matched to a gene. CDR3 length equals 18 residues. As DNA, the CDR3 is TGCGCCAGCAGCCAAGATATCCCCCGTAGCGGGAGGGCAGGCGAGCAGTACTTC. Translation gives CASSQDIPRSGRAGEQYF.

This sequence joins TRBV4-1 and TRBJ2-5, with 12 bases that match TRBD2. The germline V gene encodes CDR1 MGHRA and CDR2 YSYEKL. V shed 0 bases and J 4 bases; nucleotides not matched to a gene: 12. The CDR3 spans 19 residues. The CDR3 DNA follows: TGCGCCAGCAGCCAAGACCGTTTCGGACTAGCGGGACGAGGAGAGACCCAGTACTTC. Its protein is CASSQDRFGLAGRGETQYF.

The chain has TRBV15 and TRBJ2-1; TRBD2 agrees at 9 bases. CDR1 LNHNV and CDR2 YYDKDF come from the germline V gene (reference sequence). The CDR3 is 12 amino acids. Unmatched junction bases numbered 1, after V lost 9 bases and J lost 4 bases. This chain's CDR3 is CATLAGYNEQFF. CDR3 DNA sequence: TGTGCCACTCTAGCGGGGTACAATGAGCAGTTCTTC.

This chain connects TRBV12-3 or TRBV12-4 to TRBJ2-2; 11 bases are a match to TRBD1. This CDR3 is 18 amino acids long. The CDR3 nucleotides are TGTACCTGCAGCCCACAACAGGGACAGGGGGGGCACACCGGGGAGCTGTTTTTT. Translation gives CTCSPQQGQGGHTGELFF.

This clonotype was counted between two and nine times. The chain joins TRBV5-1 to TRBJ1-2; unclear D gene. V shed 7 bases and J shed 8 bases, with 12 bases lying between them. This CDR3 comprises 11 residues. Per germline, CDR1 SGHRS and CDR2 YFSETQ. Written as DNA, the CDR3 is TGCGCCAGCGGTAGGGATGGGGGCTACACCTTC. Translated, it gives CASGRDGGYTF.

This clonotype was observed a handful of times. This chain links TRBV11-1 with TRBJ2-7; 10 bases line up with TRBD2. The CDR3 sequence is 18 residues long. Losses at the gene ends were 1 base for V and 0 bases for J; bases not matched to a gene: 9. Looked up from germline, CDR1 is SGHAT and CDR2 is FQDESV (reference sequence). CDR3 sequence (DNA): TGTGCCAGCAGCTTAGTGTCGGGACTAGCGACAAGCTCCTACGAGCAGTACTTC. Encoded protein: CASSLVSGLATSSYEQYF.

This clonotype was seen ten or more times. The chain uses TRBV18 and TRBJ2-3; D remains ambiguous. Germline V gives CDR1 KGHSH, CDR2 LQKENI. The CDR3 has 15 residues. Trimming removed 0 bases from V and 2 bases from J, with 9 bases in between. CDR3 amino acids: CASSPPSPHTDTQYF. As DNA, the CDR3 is TGTGCCAGCTCACCACCTAGTCCCCACACAGATACGCAGTATTTT.

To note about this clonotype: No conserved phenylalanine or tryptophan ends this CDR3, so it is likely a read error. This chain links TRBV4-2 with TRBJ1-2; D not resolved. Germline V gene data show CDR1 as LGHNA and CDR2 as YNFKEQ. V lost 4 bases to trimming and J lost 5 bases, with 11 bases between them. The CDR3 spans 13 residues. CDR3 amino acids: CASSRVRLYGYTI. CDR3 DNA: TGTGCCAGCAGCCGGGTCCGACTATATGGCTACACCATC.

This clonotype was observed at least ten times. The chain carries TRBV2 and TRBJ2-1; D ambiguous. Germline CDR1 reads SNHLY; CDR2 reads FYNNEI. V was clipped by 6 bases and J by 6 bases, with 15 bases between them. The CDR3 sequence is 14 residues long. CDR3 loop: CASRSGPARNEQFF. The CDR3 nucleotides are TGTGCCAGCAGGTCCGGCCCGGCTCGCAATGAGCAGTTCTTC.

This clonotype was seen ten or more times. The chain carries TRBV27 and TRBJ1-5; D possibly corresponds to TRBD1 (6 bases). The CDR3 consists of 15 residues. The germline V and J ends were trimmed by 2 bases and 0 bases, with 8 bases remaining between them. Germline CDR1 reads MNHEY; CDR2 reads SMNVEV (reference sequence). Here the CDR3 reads CASSLSRGSNQPQHF. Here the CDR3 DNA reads TGTGCCAGCAGTTTAAGCAGGGGTAGCAATCAGCCCCAGCATTTT.

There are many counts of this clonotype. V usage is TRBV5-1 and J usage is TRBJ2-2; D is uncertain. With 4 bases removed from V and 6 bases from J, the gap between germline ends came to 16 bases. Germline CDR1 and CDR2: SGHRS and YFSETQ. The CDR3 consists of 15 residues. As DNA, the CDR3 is TGCGCCAGCAGCCCACAAGACCTAGGTTCCGGGGAGCTGTTTTTT. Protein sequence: CASSPQDLGSGELFF.

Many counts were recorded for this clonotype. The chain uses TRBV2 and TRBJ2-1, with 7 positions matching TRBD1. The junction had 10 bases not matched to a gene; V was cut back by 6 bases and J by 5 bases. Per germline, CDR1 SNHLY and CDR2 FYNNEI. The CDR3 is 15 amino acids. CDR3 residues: CASSRPGQRHNEQFF. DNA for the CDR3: TGTGCCAGCAGCCGACCGGGACAGAGACACAATGAGCAGTTCTTC.

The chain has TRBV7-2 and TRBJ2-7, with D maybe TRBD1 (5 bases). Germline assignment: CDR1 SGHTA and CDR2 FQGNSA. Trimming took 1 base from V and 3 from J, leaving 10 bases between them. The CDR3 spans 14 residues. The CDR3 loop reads CASSLDRQFYEQYF. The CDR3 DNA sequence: TGTGCCAGCAGCTTAGACAGGCAGTTCTACGAGCAGTACTTC. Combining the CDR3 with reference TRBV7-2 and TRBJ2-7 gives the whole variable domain GAGVSQSPSNKVTEKGKDVELRCDPISGHTALYWYRQSLGQGLEFLIYFQGNSAPDKSGLPSDRFSAERTGGSVSTLTIQRTQQEDSAVYLCASSLDRQFYEQYFGPGTRLTVT.

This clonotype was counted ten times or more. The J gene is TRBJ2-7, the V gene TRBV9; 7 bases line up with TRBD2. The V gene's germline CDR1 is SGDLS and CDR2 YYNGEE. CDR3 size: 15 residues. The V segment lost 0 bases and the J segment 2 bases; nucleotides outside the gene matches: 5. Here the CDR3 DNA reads TGTGCCAGCAGCGTAGAAGCGGGACCTACCTACGAGCAGTACTTC. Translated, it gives CASSVEAGPTYEQYF.

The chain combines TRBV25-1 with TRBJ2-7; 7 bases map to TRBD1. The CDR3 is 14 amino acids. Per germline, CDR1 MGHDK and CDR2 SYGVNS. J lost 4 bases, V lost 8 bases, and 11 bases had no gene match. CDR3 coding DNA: TGTGCCAGCGTAGGTCAGGGGGATGCGTACGAGCAGTACTTC. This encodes CASVGQGDAYEQYF.

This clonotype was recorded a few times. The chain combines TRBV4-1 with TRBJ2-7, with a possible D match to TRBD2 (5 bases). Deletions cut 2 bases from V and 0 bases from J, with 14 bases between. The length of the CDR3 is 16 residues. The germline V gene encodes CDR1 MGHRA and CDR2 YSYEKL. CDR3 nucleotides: TGCGCCAGCAGCCAATACGGGAAGCCCCTCTCCTACGAGCAGTACTTC. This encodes CASSQYGKPLSYEQYF.

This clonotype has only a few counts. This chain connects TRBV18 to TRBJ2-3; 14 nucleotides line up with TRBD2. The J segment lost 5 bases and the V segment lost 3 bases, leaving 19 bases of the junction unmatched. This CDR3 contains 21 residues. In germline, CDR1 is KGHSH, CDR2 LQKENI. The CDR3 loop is CASSPSRGLAGVLFVLDTQYF. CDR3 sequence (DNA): TGTGCCAGCTCACCCAGCAGGGGACTAGCGGGAGTCCTCTTCGTTTTAGATACGCAGTATTTT.

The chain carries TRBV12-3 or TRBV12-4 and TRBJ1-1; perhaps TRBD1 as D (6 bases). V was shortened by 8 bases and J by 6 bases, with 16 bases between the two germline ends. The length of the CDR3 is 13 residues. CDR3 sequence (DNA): TGTGCCAGCGGCCCACAGGGATTCGCTGAAGCTTTCTTT. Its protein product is CASGPQGFAEAFF.

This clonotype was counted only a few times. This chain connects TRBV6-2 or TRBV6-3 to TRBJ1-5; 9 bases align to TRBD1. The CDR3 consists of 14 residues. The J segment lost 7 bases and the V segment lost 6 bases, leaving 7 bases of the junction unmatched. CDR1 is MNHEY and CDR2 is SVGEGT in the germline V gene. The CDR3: CASRRQGEGQPQHF. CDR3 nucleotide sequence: TGTGCCAGCAGAAGACAGGGGGAAGGACAGCCCCAGCATTTT.

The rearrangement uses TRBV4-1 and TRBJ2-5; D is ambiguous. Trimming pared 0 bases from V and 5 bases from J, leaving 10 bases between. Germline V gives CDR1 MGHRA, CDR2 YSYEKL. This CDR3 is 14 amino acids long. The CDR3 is CASSQDGLRETQYF. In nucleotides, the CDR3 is TGCGCCAGCAGCCAAGATGGTCTGAGGGAGACCCAGTACTTC.

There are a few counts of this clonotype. In DNA, the CDR3 is TGTGCCAGCAGTTTAGGCGGGACAGGGAGGTTCAATGAGCAGTTCTTC. Translating it yields CASSLGGTGRFNEQFF. The gene calls are TRBV12-3 or TRBV12-4 and TRBJ2-1, with TRBD1 identical over 9 bases. The length of the CDR3 is 16 residues. Trimming removed 1 base from V and 6 bases from J; junction bases left unmatched: 7.

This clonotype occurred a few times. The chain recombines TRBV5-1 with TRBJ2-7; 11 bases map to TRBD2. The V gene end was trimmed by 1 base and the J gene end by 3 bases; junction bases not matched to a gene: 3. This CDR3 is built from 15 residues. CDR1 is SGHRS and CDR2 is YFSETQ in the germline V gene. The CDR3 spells CASSLRLAGNYEQYF. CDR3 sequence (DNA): TGCGCCAGCAGCTTGAGACTAGCGGGAAACTACGAGCAGTACTTC.

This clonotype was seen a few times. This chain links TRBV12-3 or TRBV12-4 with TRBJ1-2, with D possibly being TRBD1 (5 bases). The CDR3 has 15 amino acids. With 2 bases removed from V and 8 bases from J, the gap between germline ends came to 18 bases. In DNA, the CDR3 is TGTGCCAGCAGTTTAATTTTCGAAGGGAGGGGCGGCTACACCTTC. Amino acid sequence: CASSLIFEGRGGYTF.

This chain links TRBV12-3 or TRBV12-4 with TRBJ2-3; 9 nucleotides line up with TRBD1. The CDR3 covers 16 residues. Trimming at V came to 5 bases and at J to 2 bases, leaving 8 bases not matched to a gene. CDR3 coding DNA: TGTGCCAGCAGTCCCAGGGACAGGGACCTCACAGATACGCAGTATTTT. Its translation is CASSPRDRDLTDTQYF.

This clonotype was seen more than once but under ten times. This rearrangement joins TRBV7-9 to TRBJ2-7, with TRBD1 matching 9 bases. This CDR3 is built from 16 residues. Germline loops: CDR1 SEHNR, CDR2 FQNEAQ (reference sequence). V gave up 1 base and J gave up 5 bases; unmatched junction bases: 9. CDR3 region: CASSLGLSGTGNEQYF. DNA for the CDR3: TGTGCCAGCAGCTTAGGTTTGAGTGGGACAGGGAACGAGCAGTACTTC. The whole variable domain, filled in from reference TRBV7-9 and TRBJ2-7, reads DTGVSQNPRHKITKRGQNVTFRCDPISEHNRLYWYRQTLGQGPEFLTYFQNEAQLEKSRLLSDRFSAERPKGSFSTLEIQRTEQGDSAMYLCASSLGLSGTGNEQYFGPGTRLTVT.

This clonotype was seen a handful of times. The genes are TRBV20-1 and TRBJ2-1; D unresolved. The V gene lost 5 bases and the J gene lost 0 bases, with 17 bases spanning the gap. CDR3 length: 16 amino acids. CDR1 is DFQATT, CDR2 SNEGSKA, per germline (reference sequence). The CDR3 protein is CSAGSRPRSSYNEQFF. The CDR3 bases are TGCAGTGCTGGGTCTAGGCCTAGGAGCTCCTACAATGAGCAGTTCTTC.

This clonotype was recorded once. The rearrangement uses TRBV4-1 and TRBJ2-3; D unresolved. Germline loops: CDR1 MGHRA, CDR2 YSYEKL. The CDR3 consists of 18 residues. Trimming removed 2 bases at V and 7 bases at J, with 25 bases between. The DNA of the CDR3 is TGCGCCAGCAGCCAAATGCCGTCGGCAGCCAACCTAATTAATACGCAGTATTTT. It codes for CASSQMPSAANLINTQYF.

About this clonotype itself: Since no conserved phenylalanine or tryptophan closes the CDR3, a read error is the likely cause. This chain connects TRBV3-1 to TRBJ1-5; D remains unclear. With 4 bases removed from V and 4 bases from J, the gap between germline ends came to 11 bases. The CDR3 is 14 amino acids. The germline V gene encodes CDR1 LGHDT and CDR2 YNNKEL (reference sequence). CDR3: CASSPRIRNQPQHL. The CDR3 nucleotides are TGTGCCAGCAGCCCGAGGATACGAAATCAGCCCCAGCATTTA.

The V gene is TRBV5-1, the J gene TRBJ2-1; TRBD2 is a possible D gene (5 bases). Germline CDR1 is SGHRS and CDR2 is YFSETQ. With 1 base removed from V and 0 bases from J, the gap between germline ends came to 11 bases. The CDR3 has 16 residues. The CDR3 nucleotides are TGCGCCAGCAGCTTGATGTTGGGGAGCTCCTACAATGAGCAGTTCTTC. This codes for CASSLMLGSSYNEQFF.

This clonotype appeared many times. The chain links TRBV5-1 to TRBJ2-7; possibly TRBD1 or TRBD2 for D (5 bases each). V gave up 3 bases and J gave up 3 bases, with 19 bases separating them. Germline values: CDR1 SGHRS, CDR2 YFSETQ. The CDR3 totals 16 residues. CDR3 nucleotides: TGCGCCAGCAGCTGGCGTCGGGGCCTGATCTTCTACGAGCAGTACTTC. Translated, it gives CASSWRRGLIFYEQYF.

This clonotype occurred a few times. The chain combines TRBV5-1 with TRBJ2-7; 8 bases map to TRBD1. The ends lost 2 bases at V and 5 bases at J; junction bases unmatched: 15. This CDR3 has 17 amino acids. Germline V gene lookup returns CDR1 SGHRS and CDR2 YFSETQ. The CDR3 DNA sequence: TGCGCCAGCAGCTTAGTGGACAGGGTCCTTTGGGGTGACGAGCAGTACTTC. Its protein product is CASSLVDRVLWGDEQYF. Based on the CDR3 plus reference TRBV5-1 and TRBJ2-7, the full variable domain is KAGVTQTPRYLIKTRGQQVTLSCSPISGHRSVSWYQQTPGQGLQFLFEYFSETQRNKGNFPGRFSGRQFSNSRSEMNVSTLELGDSALYLCASSLVDRVLWGDEQYFGPGTRLTVT.

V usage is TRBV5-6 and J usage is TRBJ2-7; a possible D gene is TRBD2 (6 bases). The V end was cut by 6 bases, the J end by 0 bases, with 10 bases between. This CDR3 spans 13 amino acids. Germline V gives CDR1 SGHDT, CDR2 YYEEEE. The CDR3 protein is CASTGGSSYEQYF. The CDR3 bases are TGTGCCAGCACCGGGGGATCCTCCTACGAGCAGTACTTC.